This TCR beta chain was observed in a study of blood T cell repertoires in COVID-19. Whole-study context: Acute and convalescent COVID-19 specimens originated in the United States, Italy and Spain.

Germline V lookup: CDR1 SNHLY, CDR2 FYNNEI. CDR3 length equals 16 residues. V shed 6 bases, J shed 3 bases, and the junction held 9 bases outside the gene matches. As processed by the authors: Amplification of reference gene primers provided the estimated nucleated cell counts. Assay used: immunoSEQ multiplex PCR; TCRdb lists only in-frame clones, some missing. V, J and clone size reflect that table, while D and trimming were determined from the DNA. This sample has approximately 500,000 clones; around nine tenths occur once, and the top ten carry roughly 1.9%. This clone was counted a few times. Cohorts were assigned according to the clinical history that participants reported.

The origin of this receptor is a woman in her thirties or forties who had recovered from COVID-19. Material: PBMCs or T cells enriched from blood (not recorded which). The gene calls are TRBV2 and TRBJ1-5, with 9 bases fitting TRBD1. CDR3 in amino acids: CASSGPGTGNNQPQHF. CDR3 bases: TGTGCCAGCAGCGGTCCCGGGACAGGGAACAATCAGCCCCAGCATTTT.